A selection of T cell receptor beta chains follows, all from one sample in a study of T cell responses to AZD1222 COVID-19 vaccine. Some clones are missing from TCRdb's copy, which holds only in-frame ones; the method was immunoSEQ multiplex PCR. The table has roughly 140,000 clones, 75% to 95% seen once; the top ten hold roughly 2.8%. The starting material was peripheral blood, obtained on day 0 of MenACWY control vaccination. The receptors come from an adult in good health. Both conserved end residues are part of each CDR3. The order of the fields is J gene, V gene, D gene, clone size, CDR3 DNA, CDR3 protein. D genes are given only for firm matches. Part of the rows lack a size; the others show once, few, many or a class for expanded clones.

TRBJ2-7 | TRBV4-1 | NA | NA | TGCGCCAGCAGCCTACAGGTCGTCTACGAGCAGTACTTC | CASSLQVVYEQYF
TRBJ1-6 | TRBV4-1 | NA | NA | TGCGCCAGCAGCCCAACAGAATCGGATAATTCACCCCTCCACTTT | CASSPTESDNSPLHF
TRBJ1-1 | TRBV4-1 | TRBD1 | NA | TGCGCCAGCAGCCAACGAGGGACAGTGAACACTGAAGCTTTCTTT | CASSQRGTVNTEAFF
TRBJ1-1 | TRBV28 | TRBD1 | NA | TGTGCCAGCAGTTTAGCCGTGACAGGGGGCACTGAAGCTTTCTTT | CASSLAVTGGTEAFF
TRBJ1-1 | TRBV5-1 | TRBD1 | NA | TGCGCCAGCAGCTCCGGGACAGGGGGCAGCGACACTGAAGCTTTCTTT | CASSSGTGGSDTEAFF
TRBJ1-2 | TRBV30 | TRBD1 | few | TGTGCCTGGAGTCCGGGACAGGGGTCCTATGGCTACACCTTC | CAWSPGQGSYGYTF
TRBJ1-6 | TRBV30 | NA | NA | TGTGCCTGGAGTGCCGCCCAGGGAGGGTTTGGATCACCCCTCCACTTT | CAWSAAQGGFGSPLHF
TRBJ1-3 | TRBV9 | NA | NA | TGTGCCAGCAGCACCCCGTTTGAGGGCAGCTCTGGAAACACCATATATTTT | CASSTPFEGSSGNTIYF
TRBJ1-4 | TRBV19 | NA | NA | TGTGCCAGTAGTATGCGGGGGGATGAAAAACTGTTTTTT | CASSMRGDEKLFF
TRBJ1-1 | TRBV5-1 | TRBD1 | NA | TGCGCCAGCAGCTCCCAGGGGGCCAATGAAGCTTTCTTT | CASSSQGANEAFF
TRBJ2-2 | TRBV2 | TRBD2 | NA | TGTGCCAGCAGGGCTAGCGGGCCCGGGGAGCTGTTTTTT | CASRASGPGELFF
TRBJ2-7 | TRBV7-3 | NA | NA | TGTGCCAGCAGCTATGGGGGACTCGCGGAGCAGTACTTC | CASSYGGLAEQYF
TRBJ2-7 | TRBV2 | NA | NA | TGTGCCAGCAGTGAAGCGCTTCGGGCTCCAGCCTACGAGCAGTACTTC | CASSEALRAPAYEQYF
TRBJ1-2 | TRBV19 | NA | NA | TGTGCCAGTAGTATCTGGAGGGACAACTCTTATGGCTACACCTTC | CASSIWRDNSYGYTF
TRBJ1-4 | TRBV5-5 | NA | NA | TGTGCCAGCAGCGGGCCGGGGGCAGGGAAGAATGAAAAACTGTTTTTT | CASSGPGAGKNEKLFF
TRBJ2-5 | TRBV18 | NA | NA | TGTGCCAGCTCACCACCGAACAGCCAAGAGACCCAGTACTTC | CASSPPNSQETQYF
TRBJ2-7 | TRBV3-1/TRBV3-2 | TRBD1 | NA | TGTGCCAGCAGCCCCACGGGGACAGTTGCAGGATCCTACGAGCAGTACTTC | CASSPTGTVAGSYEQYF
TRBJ1-5 | TRBV19 | NA | once | TGTGCCAGTAGTATCGGGCAGGGGAAGGGTCAGCCCCAGCATTTT | CASSIGQGKGQPQHF
TRBJ1-1 | TRBV29-1 | TRBD1 | NA | TGCAGCGTCCGGACAGGGCCCACTGAAGCTTTCTTT | CSVRTGPTEAFF
TRBJ2-7 | TRBV29-1 | NA | NA | TGCAGCGTGGGAGACAGGAGATCATCCTACGAGCAGTACTTC | CSVGDRRSSYEQYF
TRBJ2-3 | TRBV28 | TRBD1 | NA | TGTGCCGGCGGGGCAGGGGGCTCCACAGATACGCAGTATTTT | CAGGAGGSTDTQYF
TRBJ2-5 | TRBV5-1 | NA | NA | TGCGCCAGCAGCCCCCGCCAAGAGACCCAGTACTTC | CASSPRQETQYF
TRBJ1-6 | TRBV11-2 | TRBD1 | NA | TGTGCCAGCAGCACAGGGGTGGTTTCACCCCTCCACTTT | CASSTGVVSPLHF
TRBJ2-7 | TRBV27 | NA | NA | TGTGCCAGCAGTTTCCGGACAGTATCTCGGAGCTACGAGCAGTACTTC | CASSFRTVSRSYEQYF
TRBJ2-5 | TRBV6-5 | NA | NA | TGTGCCAGCAGCAGGACGAGAGAAGAGACCCAGTACTTC | CASSRTREETQYF
TRBJ2-5 | TRBV18 | TRBD1 | once | TGTGCCAGCTCACGCCTGGACAGGGAGTTGGAGACCCAGTACTTC | CASSRLDRELETQYF
TRBJ2-1 | TRBV25-1 | TRBD2 | NA | TGTGCCAGCAGTGAGGAACTAGCGCGAGCCAATGAGCAGTTCTTC | CASSEELARANEQFF
TRBJ2-3 | TRBV4-1 | NA | NA | TGCGCCAGCAGCTTAAGGGGGAGCAGCGGGGCAAGCACAGATACGCAGTATTTT | CASSLRGSSGASTDTQYF